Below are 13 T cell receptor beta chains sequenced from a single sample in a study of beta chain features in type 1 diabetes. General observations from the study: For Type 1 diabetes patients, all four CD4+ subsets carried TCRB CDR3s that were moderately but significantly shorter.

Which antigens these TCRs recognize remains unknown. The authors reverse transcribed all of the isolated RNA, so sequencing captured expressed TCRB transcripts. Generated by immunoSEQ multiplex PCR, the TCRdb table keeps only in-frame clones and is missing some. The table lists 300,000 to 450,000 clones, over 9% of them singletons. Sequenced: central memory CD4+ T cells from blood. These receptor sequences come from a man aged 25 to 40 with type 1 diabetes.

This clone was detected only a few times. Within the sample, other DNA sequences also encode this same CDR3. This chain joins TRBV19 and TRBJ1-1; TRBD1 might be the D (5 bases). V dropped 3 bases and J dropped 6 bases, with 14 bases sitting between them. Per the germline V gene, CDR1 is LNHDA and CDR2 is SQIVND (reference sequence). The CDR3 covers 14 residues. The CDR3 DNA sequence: TGTGCCAGTAGTATCCGGGGGATAGGCGCTGAAGCTTTCTTT. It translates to CASSIRGIGAEAFF.

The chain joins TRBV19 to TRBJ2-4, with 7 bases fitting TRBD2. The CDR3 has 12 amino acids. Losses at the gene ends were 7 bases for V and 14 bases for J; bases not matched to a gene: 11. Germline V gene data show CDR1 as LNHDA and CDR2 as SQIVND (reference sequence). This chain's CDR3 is CASTSSGGSKYF. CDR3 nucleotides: TGTGCCAGTACTTCGTCCGGGGGGTCCAAGTACTTC.

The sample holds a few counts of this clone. In nucleotides, the CDR3 is TGTGCCGGAACCGGGACAGGACCCCATACGCAGTATTTT. This sequence encodes CAGTGTGPHTQYF. J is TRBJ2-3 and V is TRBV6-6, with TRBD1 matching 8 bases. CDR3 length equals 13 residues. Germline CDR1 reads MNHNY; CDR2 reads SVGAGI (reference sequence). V shed 11 bases and J 7 bases; nucleotides not matched to a gene: 11.

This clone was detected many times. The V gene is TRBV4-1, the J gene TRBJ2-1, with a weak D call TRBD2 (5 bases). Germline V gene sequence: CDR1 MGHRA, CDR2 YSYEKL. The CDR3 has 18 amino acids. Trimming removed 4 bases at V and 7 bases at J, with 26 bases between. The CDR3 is CASSRGPPGGRRENEQFF. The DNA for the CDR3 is TGCGCCAGCAGCCGCGGGCCTCCGGGCGGTCGACGGGAAAATGAGCAGTTCTTC.

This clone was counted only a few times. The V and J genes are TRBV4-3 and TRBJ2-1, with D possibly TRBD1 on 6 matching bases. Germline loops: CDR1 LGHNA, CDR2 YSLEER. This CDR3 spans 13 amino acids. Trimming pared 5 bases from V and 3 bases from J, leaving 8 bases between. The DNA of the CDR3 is TGCGCCAGCAGCACAGGGATCTACAATGAGCAGTTCTTC. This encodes CASSTGIYNEQFF.

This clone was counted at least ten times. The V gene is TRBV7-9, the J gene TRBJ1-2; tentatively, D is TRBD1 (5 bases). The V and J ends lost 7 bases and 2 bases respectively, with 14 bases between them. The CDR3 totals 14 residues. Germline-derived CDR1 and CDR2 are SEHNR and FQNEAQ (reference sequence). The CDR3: CASIAWAGNYGYTF. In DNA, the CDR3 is TGTGCCAGCATCGCTTGGGCAGGGAACTATGGCTACACCTTC.

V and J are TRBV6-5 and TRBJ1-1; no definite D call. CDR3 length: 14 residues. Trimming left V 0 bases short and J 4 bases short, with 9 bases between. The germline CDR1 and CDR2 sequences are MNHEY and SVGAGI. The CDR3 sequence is CASSYSSRGTEAFF. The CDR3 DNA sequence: TGTGCCAGCAGTTACTCGTCCCGGGGCACTGAAGCTTTCTTT.

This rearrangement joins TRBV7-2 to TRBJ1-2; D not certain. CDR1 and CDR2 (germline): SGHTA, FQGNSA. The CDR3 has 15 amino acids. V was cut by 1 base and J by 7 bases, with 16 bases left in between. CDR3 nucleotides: TGTGCCAGCAGCTTAGATCTCATAGTAGGGTCTGGCTACACCTTC. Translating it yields CASSLDLIVGSGYTF.

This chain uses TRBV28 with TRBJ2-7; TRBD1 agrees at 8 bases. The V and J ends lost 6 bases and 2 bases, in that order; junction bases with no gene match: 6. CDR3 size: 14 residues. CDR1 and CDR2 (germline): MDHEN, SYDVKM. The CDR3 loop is CASRSLRGPYEQYF. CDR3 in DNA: TGTGCCAGCAGGTCCCTCAGGGGGCCCTACGAGCAGTACTTC.

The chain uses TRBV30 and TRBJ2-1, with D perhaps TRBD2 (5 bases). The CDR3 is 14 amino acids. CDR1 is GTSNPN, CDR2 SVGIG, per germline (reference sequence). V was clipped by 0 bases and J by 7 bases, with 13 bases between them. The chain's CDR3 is CAWSVRGFSNEQFF. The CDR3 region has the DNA TGTGCCTGGAGTGTACGCGGGTTTTCTAATGAGCAGTTCTTC.

Here the CDR3 DNA reads TGCGCCAGCAGCTTGGTTGAAGGGGGAGATGGTGGCTACACCTTC. Its protein product is CASSLVEGGDGGYTF. The chain recombines TRBV5-1 with TRBJ1-2, with D possibly being TRBD1 (6 bases). Per germline, CDR1 SGHRS and CDR2 YFSETQ. The CDR3 is made up of 15 amino acids. Trimming stripped 0 bases from V and 7 bases from J, with 16 bases between.

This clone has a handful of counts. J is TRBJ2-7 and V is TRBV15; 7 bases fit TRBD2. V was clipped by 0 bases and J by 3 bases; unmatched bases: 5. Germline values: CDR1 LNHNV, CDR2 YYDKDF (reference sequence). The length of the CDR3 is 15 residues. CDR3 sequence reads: CATSRDLAELYEQYF. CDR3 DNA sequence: TGTGCCACCAGCAGAGATCTAGCGGAACTCTACGAGCAGTACTTC.

The CDR3 sequence is CAISEVGTNTGELFF. The CDR3, as DNA: TGTGCCATCAGTGAAGTAGGAACGAACACCGGGGAGCTGTTTTTT. The J gene is TRBJ2-2, the V gene TRBV10-3; no firm D call. The CDR3 covers 15 residues. The ends were cut back, 3 bases at V and 0 bases at J, with 8 bases in the middle. Germline assignment: CDR1 ENHRY and CDR2 SYGVKD.